The 29 T cell receptor beta chains presented below share a single source sample, sequenced in a study of cytomegalovirus exposure and HLA in healthy donors. The PCR had 60 Vbeta and 13 Jbeta primers. Sequencing used immunoSEQ multiplex PCR; TCRdb keeps in-frame clones, though not all of them. The profile covers some 170,000 clones, with over 75% appearing a single time and under 8% taken by the ten largest. Sequencing used PBMCs. The receptors stem from a man in his forties in good health and CMV-seropositive.

This clone was seen just once. This chain connects TRBV2 to TRBJ1-1; D is ambiguous. This CDR3 spans 13 amino acids. Trimming took off 10 bases at V and 1 base at J, with 13 bases between the two ends. Germline V gene lookup returns CDR1 SNHLY and CDR2 FYNNEI. This chain's CDR3 is CATRDSGNTEAFF. DNA for the CDR3: TGTGCCACCCGAGACTCCGGGAACACTGAAGCTTTCTTT.

This chain joins TRBV5-6 and TRBJ2-7; 8 bases are a match to TRBD1. The germline V gene encodes CDR1 SGHDT and CDR2 YYEEEE. J gave up 7 bases and V 7 bases, and 7 bases lay outside the gene matches. This CDR3 is built from 12 residues. The CDR3 loop reads CASAGQGSEQYF. The DNA for the CDR3 is TGTGCCAGCGCAGGACAGGGCTCGGAGCAGTACTTC.

The CDR3 bases are TGTGCCAGCAGCTTACAGAACCTGGACACCGGGGAGCTGTTTTTT. Amino acids: CASSLQNLDTGELFF. The gene calls are TRBV9 and TRBJ2-2, with D unclear. The CDR3 spans 15 residues. The V and J ends lost 4 bases and 3 bases respectively, with 13 bases between them. CDR1 is SGDLS and CDR2 is YYNGEE in the germline V gene. The full variable domain, rest sourced from reference TRBV9 and TRBJ2-2, is DSGVTQTPKHLITATGQRVTLRCSPRSGDLSVYWYQQSLDQGLQFLIQYYNGEERAKGNILERFSAQQFPDLHSELNLSSLELGDSALYFCASSLQNLDTGELFFGEGSRLTVL.

This chain connects TRBV5-1 to TRBJ1-1; 8 positions match TRBD1. Per germline, CDR1 SGHRS and CDR2 YFSETQ. The CDR3 runs to 15 residues. V trimming: 3 bases; J trimming: 3 bases; junction bases outside the gene matches: 7. The CDR3 DNA follows: TGCGCCAGCAGCTACGGACAGGGAGGTTACACTGAAGCTTTCTTT. This encodes CASSYGQGGYTEAFF. Full variable domain (outside the CDR3, taken from reference TRBV5-1 and TRBJ1-1): KAGVTQTPRYLIKTRGQQVTLSCSPISGHRSVSWYQQTPGQGLQFLFEYFSETQRNKGNFPGRFSGRQFSNSRSEMNVSTLELGDSALYLCASSYGQGGYTEAFFGQGTRLTVV.

The gene calls are TRBV14 and TRBJ2-5; tentatively, D is TRBD1 (5 bases). Germline V gives CDR1 SGHDN, CDR2 FVKESK. The CDR3 covers 14 residues. The V end lost 2 bases, the J end lost 0 bases, and 7 bases lay between the germline ends. CDR3 DNA: TGTGCCAGCAGCCAACCAGGGAACCAAGAGACCCAGTACTTC. Translation: CASSQPGNQETQYF. The variable domain in full, completed from reference TRBV14 and TRBJ2-5, reads EAGVTQFPSHSVIEKGQTVTLRCDPISGHDNLYWYRRVMGKEIKFLLHFVKESKQDESGMPNNRFLAERTGGTYSTLKVQPAELEDSGVYFCASSQPGNQETQYFGPGTRLLVL.

This chain links TRBV5-1 with TRBJ2-7; 7 bases agree with TRBD1. V gave up 6 bases and J gave up 2 bases; unmatched junction bases: 5. The CDR3 is 13 amino acids. CDR1 and CDR2 from the germline V gene are SGHRS and YFSETQ. CDR3 sequence (DNA): TGCGCCAGCAAAGGGACAGCCGCCTACGAGCAGTACTTC. Translation gives CASKGTAAYEQYF.

A single count supports this clone. The V gene is TRBV5-5, the J gene TRBJ1-5, with D possibly being TRBD1 (6 bases). There are 13 residues in the CDR3. Between the trimmed V and J ends, which lost 2 bases and 5 bases, there was a span of 8 bases. Looked up from germline, CDR1 is SGHKS and CDR2 is YYEKEE (reference sequence). The CDR3 spells CASSLQGHQPQHF. Here the CDR3 DNA reads TGTGCCAGCAGCTTACAGGGACATCAGCCCCAGCATTTT.

The V gene is TRBV14, the J gene TRBJ2-3, with D possibly TRBD1 on 6 matching bases. Germline V gene lookup returns CDR1 SGHDN and CDR2 FVKESK. The V end was cut by 1 base, the J end by 2 bases, with 13 bases between. The CDR3 runs to 16 residues. The CDR3 DNA follows: TGTGCCAGCAGCCAAGGCCGGGACACCTACACAGATACGCAGTATTTT. Residues: CASSQGRDTYTDTQYF.

The rearrangement links TRBV14 to TRBJ2-3; 7 bases match TRBD1. Per the germline V gene, CDR1 is SGHDN and CDR2 is FVKESK. J gave up 4 bases and V 2 bases, and 12 bases lay outside the gene matches. This CDR3 is built from 17 residues. Here the CDR3 reads CASSQRFRTGVADTQYF. The CDR3, as DNA: TGTGCCAGCAGCCAAAGGTTCCGGACAGGAGTAGCAGATACGCAGTATTTT. Combining the CDR3 with reference TRBV14 and TRBJ2-3 gives the whole variable domain EAGVTQFPSHSVIEKGQTVTLRCDPISGHDNLYWYRRVMGKEIKFLLHFVKESKQDESGMPNNRFLAERTGGTYSTLKVQPAELEDSGVYFCASSQRFRTGVADTQYFGPGTRLTVL.

The chain combines TRBV10-3 with TRBJ1-3; TRBD1 is a possible D gene (5 bases). The CDR3 loop spans 15 amino acids. The V end was cut by 0 bases, the J end by 4 bases, with 10 bases between. Germline CDR1 and CDR2: ENHRY and SYGVKD. CDR3 coding DNA: TGTGCCATCAGTGAGTCTGAGACAGCGGGAAACACCATATATTTT. The encoded protein is CAISESETAGNTIYF.

The V gene is TRBV5-3, the J gene TRBJ2-1; 7 nucleotides align to TRBD1. TRBV5-3 is classed as an ORF, of uncertain function. The trim removed 0 bases at V and 10 bases at J, leaving 7 bases unmatched. This CDR3 comprises 14 residues. The CDR3 DNA reads TGTGCCAGAAGCTTGGAAGGGCGGACAGGCGAGCAGTTCTTC. It translates to CARSLEGRTGEQFF.

The rearrangement uses TRBV7-9 and TRBJ2-7; tentatively, D is TRBD2 (6 bases). Germline V CDR1 and CDR2: SEHNR, FQNEAQ (reference sequence). Trimming removed 3 bases at V and 2 bases at J, with 11 bases between. This CDR3 has 14 residues. The CDR3 protein is CASSFGGTPYEQYF. In nucleotides, the CDR3 is TGTGCCAGCAGCTTTGGGGGGACCCCCTACGAGCAGTACTTC.

The V gene is TRBV6-1, the J gene TRBJ1-5; D is undetermined. Trimming cost V 0 bases and J 1 base, with 19 bases left between them. CDR1 is MNHNS and CDR2 is SASEGT in the germline V gene. The CDR3 contains 19 residues. CDR3 sequence: CASSEAVGGGQRSNQPQHF. Here the CDR3 DNA reads TGTGCCAGCAGTGAAGCGGTAGGTGGAGGGCAAAGGAGCAATCAGCCCCAGCATTTT.

V and J are TRBV11-1 and TRBJ2-2, with 10 nucleotides matching TRBD1. This CDR3 comprises 15 residues. The V gene's germline CDR1 is SGHAT and CDR2 FQDESV (reference sequence). The trim removed 8 bases at V and 3 bases at J, leaving 6 bases unmatched. Here the CDR3 reads CASGPGTGDTGELFF. DNA of the CDR3: TGTGCCAGCGGTCCCGGGACAGGGGACACCGGGGAGCTGTTTTTT.

The V gene is TRBV27, the J gene TRBJ1-1, with D possibly TRBD1 on 5 matching bases. The CDR3 is 15 residues long. Germline CDR1 is MNHEY and CDR2 is SMNVEV (reference sequence). Trimming left V 3 bases short and J 3 bases short, with 14 bases between. CDR3: CASSFGRAVDTEAFF. CDR3 DNA: TGTGCCAGCAGTTTCGGCAGGGCTGTCGACACTGAAGCTTTCTTT.

The chain is built from TRBV27 and TRBJ2-7, with D perhaps TRBD1 (5 bases). This CDR3 has 15 amino acids. V was cut by 3 bases and J by 3 bases, with 15 bases left in between. CDR1 MNHEY and CDR2 SMNVEV come from the germline V gene (reference sequence). The CDR3 is CASSLFVGADYEQYF. The CDR3 DNA is TGTGCCAGCAGTTTGTTCGTAGGGGCGGACTACGAGCAGTACTTC.

J is TRBJ1-5 and V is TRBV10-2, with D maybe TRBD1 (6 bases). The CDR3 totals 15 residues. The germline gives CDR1 WSHSY, CDR2 SAAADI. The ends were cut back, 6 bases at V and 0 bases at J, with 12 bases in the middle. CDR3 DNA: TGCGCCAGCAGCCGGGACACTTATAGCAATCAGCCCCAGCATTTT. This sequence encodes CASSRDTYSNQPQHF.

Only a few counts were recorded for this clone. The chain employs TRBV28 and TRBJ2-1; 14 bases match TRBD2. Losses at the gene ends were 6 bases for V and 7 bases for J; bases not matched to a gene: 8. Germline V lookup: CDR1 MDHEN, CDR2 SYDVKM. CDR3 length: 16 residues. The CDR3 nucleotides are TGTGCCAGCAGACCTCACGGGACTAGCGGGAGTAATGAGCAGTTCTTC. This sequence encodes CASRPHGTSGSNEQFF.

Concerning this clone: Other nucleotide sequences in the sample specify the same CDR3. The chain is built from TRBV7-2 and TRBJ2-7, with 9 bases fitting TRBD1. The V and J ends lost 3 bases and 6 bases, in that order; junction bases with no gene match: 12. This CDR3 is 16 amino acids long. Looked up from germline, CDR1 is SGHTA and CDR2 is FQGNSA. The CDR3 nucleotides are TGTGCCAGCAGCTTGGGCTACGGGACAGGGTTGGGCGAGCAGTACTTC. This gives the protein CASSLGYGTGLGEQYF.

Only one count was recorded for this clone. The chain has TRBV11-1 and TRBJ2-7, with TRBD2 as a possible D gene (7 bases). The CDR3 has 15 amino acids. CDR1 and CDR2 from the germline V gene are SGHAT and FQDESV (reference sequence). V dropped 4 bases and J dropped 4 bases, with 17 bases sitting between them. The CDR3 is CASSYPGGGRYEQYF. The CDR3 DNA follows: TGTGCCAGCAGCTACCCGGGGGGCGGTAGGTACGAGCAGTACTTC.

The chain is built from TRBV5-4 and TRBJ2-7; 7 bases fit TRBD1. The CDR3 is 13 residues long. The junction had 3 bases not matched to a gene; V was cut back by 0 bases and J by 6 bases. Germline-derived CDR1 and CDR2 are SGHNT and YYREEE (reference sequence). The CDR3 DNA reads as TGTGCCAGCAGCTTGGAGGCAGGGGGCGAGCAGTACTTC. Its protein product is CASSLEAGGEQYF.

This sequence joins TRBV15 and TRBJ2-7; 7 nucleotides line up with TRBD2. The CDR3 spans 15 residues. Germline CDR1 is LNHNV and CDR2 is YYDKDF (reference sequence). V was clipped by 1 base and J by 5 bases; unmatched bases: 8. In DNA, the CDR3 is TGTGCCACCAGCAGAGGTTTGGCGGGAGCTCACGAGCAGTACTTC. This encodes CATSRGLAGAHEQYF.

The chain uses TRBV2 and TRBJ2-7, with 10 nucleotides matching TRBD2. The V gene end was trimmed by 5 bases and the J gene end by 1 base; junction bases not matched to a gene: 11. Germline V lookup: CDR1 SNHLY, CDR2 FYNNEI. The length of the CDR3 is 17 residues. The DNA of the CDR3 is TGTGCCAGCAGTCACATACCTAGCGGGAGTGGTTCCTACGAGCAGTACTTC. Residues: CASSHIPSGSGSYEQYF.

The gene calls are TRBV6-1 and TRBJ2-1, with 8 bases fitting TRBD1. Germline V gene data show CDR1 as MNHNS and CDR2 as SASEGT. V trimming: 4 bases; J trimming: 5 bases; junction bases outside the gene matches: 4. The CDR3 runs to 14 residues. CDR3: CASSAFRGHNEQFF. The CDR3 nucleotides are TGTGCCAGCAGTGCATTCAGGGGGCACAATGAGCAGTTCTTC.

In its sample, this clone was seen a few times. This chain connects TRBV7-9 to TRBJ2-7; TRBD1 matches at 7 bases. Germline assignment: CDR1 SEHNR and CDR2 FQNEAQ (reference sequence). J lost 3 bases, V lost 10 bases, and 6 bases had no gene match. CDR3 size: 12 residues. DNA of the CDR3: TGTGCCACTGGACAGGAAAACTACGAGCAGTACTTC. This sequence encodes CATGQENYEQYF.

As concerns this clone: At the DNA level, this CDR3 is encoded by other sequences in the same sample as well. The rearrangement uses TRBV5-1 and TRBJ2-7, with 9 bases fitting TRBD1. The CDR3 is made up of 14 amino acids. Losses at the gene ends were 2 bases for V and 1 base for J; bases not matched to a gene: 1. Per germline, CDR1 SGHRS and CDR2 YFSETQ. The CDR3 here is CASSLQGASYEQYF. The CDR3 nucleotides are TGCGCCAGCAGCTTACAGGGGGCTTCCTACGAGCAGTACTTC. Variable domain in full (rest from reference TRBV5-1 and TRBJ2-7): KAGVTQTPRYLIKTRGQQVTLSCSPISGHRSVSWYQQTPGQGLQFLFEYFSETQRNKGNFPGRFSGRQFSNSRSEMNVSTLELGDSALYLCASSLQGASYEQYFGPGTRLTVT.

The chain couples TRBV28 to TRBJ1-1; no firm D call. Germline V gene sequence: CDR1 MDHEN, CDR2 SYDVKM. The CDR3 loop spans 15 amino acids. Trimming removed 5 bases from V and 4 bases from J, with 17 bases in between. The CDR3 loop is CASSPRTPEVTEAFF. The CDR3 nucleotides are TGTGCCAGCAGTCCCCGGACCCCGGAGGTCACTGAAGCTTTCTTT. Together with reference TRBV28 and TRBJ1-1, the CDR3 gives the full variable domain: DVKVTQSSRYLVKRTGEKVFLECVQDMDHENMFWYRQDPGLGLRLIYFSYDVKMKEKGDIPEGYSVSREKKERFSLILESASTNQTSMYLCASSPRTPEVTEAFFGQGTRLTVV.

This clone was recorded only once. The chain links TRBV7-8 to TRBJ2-1; 10 nucleotides agree with TRBD2. Germline V lookup: CDR1 SGHVS, CDR2 FQNEAQ. CDR3 size: 17 residues. The ends lost 1 base at V and 2 bases at J; junction bases unmatched: 5. As DNA, the CDR3 is TGTGCCAGCAGCTTAGGACGAGCGGGAGGGCCCTACAATGAGCAGTTCTTC. Residues: CASSLGRAGGPYNEQFF. Variable domain in full (rest from reference TRBV7-8 and TRBJ2-1): GAGVSQSPRYKVAKRGQDVALRCDPISGHVSLFWYQQALGQGPEFLTYFQNEAQLDKSGLPSDRFFAERPEGSVSTLKIQRTQQEDSAVYLCASSLGRAGGPYNEQFFGPGTRLTVL.

The CDR3 DNA reads as TGTGCCAGCAGCAAACTTGGGTCCGGACTCGGTCAAGAGACCCAGTACTTC. Amino acids: CASSKLGSGLGQETQYF. This chain connects TRBV5-5 to TRBJ2-5, with D possibly TRBD2 on 5 matching bases. CDR3 length equals 17 residues. V lost 4 bases, J lost 2 bases, and 21 bases lay in between. The germline V gene encodes CDR1 SGHKS and CDR2 YYEKEE (reference sequence).